The present T cell receptor (beta chain) was sequenced within a study of prognosis after radiotherapy for stage I lung cancer. Genomic DNA was the source, and TCR beta CDR3 was amplified from it by two-round multiplex PCR. First-round PCR employed TRBV- and TRBJ-specific primers for each gene. Universal primers were used in the second PCR round. TCRdb independently ran MiXCR on the multiplex PCR reads; one entry per CDR3 protein. The sample has 14,000 or so distinct CDR3 sequences; around 40% are singletons. Two separate time points each saw a draw of around 6 milliliters of peripheral blood. Turning to this clonotype: Relative to the germline gene, one junction end is altered; a read error may explain this.

CDR1 is MNHNS, CDR2 SASEGT, per germline. CDR3 length: 18 amino acids. The chain employs TRBV6-1 and TRBJ1-5, with 7 bases fitting TRBD1. This sequence originates from a donor over 45 with non-small cell lung cancer. The source material was PBMCs, sampled before or after stereotactic body radiation therapy (not recorded which). The CDR3 here is CVSSEKGGGVYSNQTQHF. CDR3 DNA: TGTGTCAGCAGTGAGAAAGGAGGGGGCGTTTATAGCAATCAGACCCAGCATTTT.